Listed below are T cell receptor beta chains from one sample, sequenced in a study of control samples from healthy donors and cancer patients. Sequencing was performed with immunoSEQ multiplex PCR; in TCRdb, only in-frame clones are kept and a portion is missing. The repertoire holds about 190,000 clones, with about 90% as singletons. The sequenced sample was blood. The receptors originated from a man aged 25 to 40 in good health. The CDR3 runs from the conserved cysteine through the conserved F or W. The D gene is left open where the match is weak. Clone sizes are given selectively: once, few, many, or a class where the clone is expanded.

V	size	J	D	DNA	CDR3
TRBV27	few	TRBJ2-2	.	TGTGCCAGCAGTACCAACAGGGATACCGGGGAGCTGTTTTTT	CASSTNRDTGELFF
TRBV3-1/TRBV3-2	once	TRBJ2-1	TRBD1	TGTGCCAGCAGCCAATTGGGACAGCTCAATGAGCAGTTCTTC	CASSQLGQLNEQFF
TRBV10-1	.	TRBJ1-4	TRBD1	TGCGCCAGCAGACTAAGACAGGGGCGGAATGAAAAACTGTTTTTT	CASRLRQGRNEKLFF
TRBV18	.	TRBJ2-2	TRBD2	TGTGCCAGCTCACCGGGACTAGCGGGGAACACCGGGGAGCTGTTTTTT	CASSPGLAGNTGELFF
TRBV11-3	.	TRBJ2-2	TRBD1	TGTGCCAGCAGCCTAGGGGACAGGAACACCGGGGAGCTGTTTTTT	CASSLGDRNTGELFF
TRBV19	once	TRBJ1-5	TRBD1	TGTGCCAGTAGTATACGGACAGGGGGCATGGTGGTATTAGCCGGCAATCAGCCCCAGCATTTT	CASSIRTGGMVVLAGNQPQHF
TRBV5-1	.	TRBJ2-7	.	TGCGCCAGCAGCTTTGGCGGGTCCTACGAGCAGTACTTC	CASSFGGSYEQYF
TRBV7-8	.	TRBJ2-1	TRBD2	TGTGCCAGCAGATATAGCGGGGGGATCTACAATGAGCAGTTCTTC	CASRYSGGIYNEQFF
TRBV28	few	TRBJ2-3	.	TGTGCCAGCGGTAAGGGAACCAGCACAGATACGCAGTATTTT	CASGKGTSTDTQYF
TRBV4-1	.	TRBJ2-1	TRBD1	TGCGCCAGCAGCCAAGATATGGACAGGGCGGGGTACAATGAGCAGTTCTTC	CASSQDMDRAGYNEQFF